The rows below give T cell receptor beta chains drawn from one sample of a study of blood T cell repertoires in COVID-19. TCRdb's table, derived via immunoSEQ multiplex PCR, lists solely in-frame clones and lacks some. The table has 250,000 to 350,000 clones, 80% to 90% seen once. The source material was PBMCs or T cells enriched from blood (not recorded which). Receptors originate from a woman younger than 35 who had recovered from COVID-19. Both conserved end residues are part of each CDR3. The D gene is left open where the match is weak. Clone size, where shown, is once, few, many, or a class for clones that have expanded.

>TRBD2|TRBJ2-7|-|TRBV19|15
CASSMSWLAGAYQYF
TGTGCCAGTAGTATGTCTTGGCTAGCGGGGGCATATCAGTACTTC
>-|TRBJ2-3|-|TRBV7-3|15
CASSLWAASTDTQYF
TGTGCCAGCAGCTTGTGGGCCGCCAGCACAGATACGCAGTATTTT
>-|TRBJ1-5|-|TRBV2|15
CASSVVGRVGQPQHF
TGTGCCAGCAGTGTAGTAGGGAGAGTAGGACAGCCCCAGCATTTT
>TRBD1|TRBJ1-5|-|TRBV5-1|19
CASSRFRRTGPSEDDFPFF
TGCGCCAGCAGCCGCTTTCGGAGGACAGGGCCATCCGAGGACGACTTTCCTTTTTTT
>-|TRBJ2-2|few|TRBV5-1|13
CASRAGNTGELFF
TGCGCCAGCAGAGCGGGGAACACCGGGGAGCTGTTTTTT
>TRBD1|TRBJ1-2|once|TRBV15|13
CATSRDRTGGYTF
TGTGCCACCAGCAGAGATCGGACAGGCGGCTACACCTTC
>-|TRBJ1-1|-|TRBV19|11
CASIIWSEAFF
TGTGCCAGTATTATCTGGAGTGAAGCTTTCTTT
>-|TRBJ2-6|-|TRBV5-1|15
CVSSREGSGANVLTF
TGCGTCAGCAGCCGTGAGGGCTCTGGGGCCAACGTCCTGACTTTC
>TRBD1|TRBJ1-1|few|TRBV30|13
CAWSTGVRTEAFF
TGTGCCTGGAGCACAGGGGTTCGGACTGAAGCTTTCTTT
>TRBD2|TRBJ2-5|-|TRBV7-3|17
CASSLGEVAGQQETQYF
TGTGCCAGCAGCCTAGGGGAGGTAGCGGGCCAGCAAGAGACCCAGTACTTC
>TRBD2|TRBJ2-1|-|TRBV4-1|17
CASSRSGLAVSPNEQFF
TGCGCCAGCAGCCGGTCGGGACTAGCGGTATCCCCCAATGAGCAGTTCTTC
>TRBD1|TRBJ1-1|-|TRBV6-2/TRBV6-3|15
CASSSRTGGISEAFF
TGTGCCAGCAGTTCTAGGACAGGGGGTATTTCTGAAGCTTTCTTT
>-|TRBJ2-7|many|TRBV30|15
CACFLQGGSSYEQYF
TGTGCCTGTTTTCTTCAGGGTGGAAGCTCCTACGAGCAGTACTTC
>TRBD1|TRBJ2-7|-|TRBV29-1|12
CSAGTGEGEQYF
TGCAGCGCCGGGACAGGGGAGGGCGAGCAGTACTTC
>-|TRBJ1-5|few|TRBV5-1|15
CASSLDPGDTQPQHF
TGCGCCAGCAGCTTGGACCCCGGCGACACTCAGCCCCAGCATTTT
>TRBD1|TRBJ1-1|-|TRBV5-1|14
CASSLEEGQTKAFF
TGCGCCAGCAGCTTGGAAGAGGGACAGACAAAAGCTTTCTTT
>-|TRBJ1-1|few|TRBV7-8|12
CASTGTNTEAFF
TGTGCCAGTACAGGGACGAACACTGAAGCTTTCTTT
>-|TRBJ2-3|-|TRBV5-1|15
CASSLAGGSTDTQYF
TGCGCCAGCAGCTTGGCTGGCGGAAGCACAGATACGCAGTATTTT
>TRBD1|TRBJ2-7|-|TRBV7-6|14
CASSLDTGGNEQYF
TGTGCCAGCAGCTTAGACACAGGGGGCAACGAGCAGTACTTC
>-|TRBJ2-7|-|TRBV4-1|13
CASSQGPLFEQYF
TGCGCCAGCAGCCAAGGGCCTCTTTTCGAGCAGTACTTC
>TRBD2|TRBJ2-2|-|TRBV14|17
CASSDYRRGSYTGELFF
TGTGCCAGCAGCGATTATCGGCGGGGGTCCTACACCGGGGAGCTGTTTTTT
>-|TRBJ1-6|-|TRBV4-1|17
CASSQGLPGSYNSPLHF
TGCGCCAGCAGCCAGGGACTTCCGGGCTCCTATAATTCACCCCTCCACTTT
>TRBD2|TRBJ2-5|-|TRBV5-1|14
CASSLAGGQETQYF
TGCGCCAGCAGCTTGGCGGGAGGCCAAGAGACCCAGTACTTC
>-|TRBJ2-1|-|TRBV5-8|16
CASSWAPGRSYNEQFF
TGTGCCAGCAGCTGGGCGCCCGGGAGAAGCTACAATGAGCAGTTCTTC
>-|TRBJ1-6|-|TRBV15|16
CATSRETGNSNSPLHF
TGTGCCACCAGCAGAGAGACGGGGAATAGTAATTCACCCCTCCACTTT
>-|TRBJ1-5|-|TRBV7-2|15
CASSPQSGANQPQHF
TGTGCCAGCAGCCCCCAATCAGGGGCCAATCAGCCCCAGCATTTT
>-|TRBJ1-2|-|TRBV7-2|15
CASSRDSGQNYGYTF
TGTGCCAGCAGCCGTGACTCGGGACAAAACTATGGCTACACCTTC
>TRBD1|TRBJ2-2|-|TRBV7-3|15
CASSVGQGGTGELFF
TGTGCCAGCAGCGTGGGACAGGGTGGCACCGGGGAGCTGTTTTTT
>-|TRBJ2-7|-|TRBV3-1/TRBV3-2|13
CASSLGGAVEQYF
TGTGCCAGCAGTCTTGGGGGGGCGGTCGAGCAGTACTTC
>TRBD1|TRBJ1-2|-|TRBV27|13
CASSPRTGSGYTF
TGTGCCAGCAGTCCCCGGACAGGGAGCGGCTACACCTTC
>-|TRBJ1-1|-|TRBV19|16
CASISVREVGDTEAFF
TGTGCCAGTATCTCGGTCAGGGAGGTTGGTGACACTGAAGCTTTCTTT
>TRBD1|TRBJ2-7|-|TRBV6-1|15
CASNLKDRGLHEQYF
TGTGCCAGCAATCTAAAGGACAGGGGGCTCCACGAGCAGTACTTC
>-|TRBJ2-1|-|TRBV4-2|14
CASSQRGPYNEQFF
TGTGCCAGCAGCCAGCGAGGTCCCTACAATGAGCAGTTCTTC
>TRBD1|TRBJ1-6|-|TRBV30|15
CAWATGGLLNSPLHF
TGTGCCTGGGCGACAGGGGGACTATTAAATTCACCCCTCCACTTT
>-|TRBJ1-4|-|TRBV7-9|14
CASSPTGGNEKLFF
TGTGCCAGCAGCCCGACAGGCGGGAATGAAAAACTGTTTTTT
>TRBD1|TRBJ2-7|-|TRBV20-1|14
CSASSDRGPNEQYF
TGCAGTGCTAGTTCGGACAGGGGGCCCAACGAGCAGTACTTC
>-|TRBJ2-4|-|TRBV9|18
CASSAGNLRSKAKNIQYF
TGTGCCAGCAGCGCCGGGAACCTCAGGAGTAAAGCCAAAAACATTCAGTACTTC
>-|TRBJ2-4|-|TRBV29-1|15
CSVEPKGGNRGVQYF
TGCAGCGTTGAACCCAAGGGAGGAAACAGGGGAGTTCAGTACTTC
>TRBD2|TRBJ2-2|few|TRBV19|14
CASSGVAGTGELFF
TGTGCCAGTAGTGGGGTAGCGGGCACCGGGGAGCTGTTTTTT
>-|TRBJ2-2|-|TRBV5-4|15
CASSLDQGVTGELFF
TGTGCCAGCAGCTTGGACCAGGGTGTGACCGGGGAGCTGTTTTTT
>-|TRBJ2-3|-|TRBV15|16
CATSREARGGTDTQYF
TGTGCCACCAGCAGAGAGGCCAGGGGCGGCACAGATACGCAGTATTTT
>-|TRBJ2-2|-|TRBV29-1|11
CSAQVGGELFF
TGCAGCGCCCAGGTGGGCGGGGAGCTGTTTTTT
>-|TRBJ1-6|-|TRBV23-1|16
CASSQGPLPYNSPLHF
TGCGCCAGCAGTCAGGGCCCCTTGCCATATAATTCACCCCTCCACTTT
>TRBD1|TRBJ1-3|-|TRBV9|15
CASSIGQDSGNTIYF
TGTGCCAGCAGCATCGGACAGGACAGTGGAAACACCATATATTTT
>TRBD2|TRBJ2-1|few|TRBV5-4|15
CASSPGLASYNEQFF
TGTGCCAGCAGCCCCGGACTAGCGAGTTACAATGAGCAGTTCTTC
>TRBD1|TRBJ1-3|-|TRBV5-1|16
CASSLITGDSGNTIYF
TGCGCCAGCAGCTTAATCACAGGGGACTCTGGAAACACCATATATTTT
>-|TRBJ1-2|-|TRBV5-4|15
CASSLVGGRIYGYTF
TGTGCCAGCAGCTTGGTGGGGGGGAGGATTTATGGCTACACCTTC
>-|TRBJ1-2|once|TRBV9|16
CASSVTFPALRYGYTF
TGTGCCAGCAGCGTTACTTTCCCCGCCCTGCGCTATGGCTACACCTTC
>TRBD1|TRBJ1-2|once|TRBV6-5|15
CASSPAGQGVYGYTF
TGTGCCAGCAGTCCGGCAGGACAGGGGGTCTATGGCTACACCTTC
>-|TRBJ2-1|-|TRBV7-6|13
CASSLGLNNEQFF
TGTGCCAGCAGCTTAGGACTTAACAATGAGCAGTTCTTC
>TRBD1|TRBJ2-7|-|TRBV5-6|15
CASSATGTGGYEQYF
TGTGCCAGCAGCGCCACCGGGACAGGGGGCTACGAGCAGTACTTC
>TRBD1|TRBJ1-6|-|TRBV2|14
CASSETGESSPLHF
TGTGCCAGCAGTGAAACAGGGGAGAGTTCACCCCTCCACTTT
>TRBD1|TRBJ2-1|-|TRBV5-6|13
CASSPTGVNEQFF
TGTGCCAGCAGCCCGACAGGGGTCAATGAGCAGTTCTTC
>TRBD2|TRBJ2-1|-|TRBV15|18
CATSRDRGAGRVYNEQFF
TGTGCCACCAGCAGAGATCGGGGAGCGGGGCGTGTTTACAATGAGCAGTTCTTC
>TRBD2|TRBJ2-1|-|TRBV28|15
CASTGGGVSYNEQFF
TGTGCCAGCACCGGCGGGGGGGTCTCCTACAATGAGCAGTTCTTC